This is a list of T cell receptor beta chains from one sample in a study of regulatory T cells in long-lasting Graves disease. TCRdb independently ran MiXCR on the multiplex PCR reads; one entry per CDR3 protein. The data show about 300,000 distinct CDR3 sequences, around 23% seen once. The sequencing here drew on peripheral blood mononuclear cells (PBMCs), taken when the disease was refractory, from a patient treated with antithyroid drugs. The receptors were gathered from a female donor with Graves disease. CDR3s include the opening cysteine and the closing phenylalanine or tryptophan. The order of the fields is clone size, J gene, V gene, D gene, CDR3 length, CDR3 DNA, CDR3 protein. The D gene is left open where the match is weak. Some rows have no size entry. The others give once, few or many, or a class for an expanded clone.

-	TRBJ2-5	TRBV6-1	TRBD2	20	TGTGCCAGCAGACCTCTTCCCCGGACTAGCGGGAGGGACCAGGGAGAGGCCCAGTACTTC	CASRPLPRTSGRDQGEAQYF
few	TRBJ1-2	TRBV29-1	-	13	TGCAGCGTTGAGCTGAACAGGGTAGGGGGCTACACCTTC	CSVELNRVGGYTF
-	TRBJ2-7	TRBV6-2/TRBV6-3	TRBD2	15	TGTGCCAGCAGTCTCGGACTAGTAGGCTCCTACGAGCAGTACTTC	CASSLGLVGSYEQYF
-	TRBJ1-2	TRBV6-1	-	12	TGTGCCAGTCAGGGCGCTAACTATGGCTACACCTTC	CASQGANYGYTF
many	TRBJ2-5	TRBV7-9	-	12	TGTGCCAGCAGCGAGTCCCAAGAGACCCAGTACTTC	CASSESQETQYF
many	TRBJ1-5	TRBV7-2	-	12	TGTGCCAGCAGCATTAGCAATCAGCCCCAGCATTTT	CASSISNQPQHF
once	TRBJ2-1	TRBV13	-	14	TGTGCCAGCAGCTTACGGGGTATTTACAATGAGCAGTTCTTC	CASSLRGIYNEQFF
many	TRBJ2-7	TRBV20-1	TRBD1	13	TGCAGTGCCCCGACAGGGCACTCCTACGAGCAGTACTTC	CSAPTGHSYEQYF
-	TRBJ1-1	TRBV4-1	TRBD1	13	TGCGCCAGCAGAAACCAGGGGGGAACTGAAGCTTTCTTT	CASRNQGGTEAFF
-	TRBJ1-6	TRBV4-1	-	13	TGCGCCAGCAGCCAATTGGGTGTTCGGGACCTCCACTTT	CASSQLGVRDLHF
many	TRBJ2-2	TRBV28	TRBD2	15	TGTGCCAGCATGAGGACTAGCGGAATGACCGGGGAGCTGTTTTTT	CASMRTSGMTGELFF
many	TRBJ1-1	TRBV11-2	TRBD1	15	TGTGCCAGCAGCTCGCCGGGACAGGGGGCCACTGAAGCTTTCTTT	CASSSPGQGATEAFF
few	TRBJ1-5	TRBV27	-	14	TGTGCCAGCAGTCCGCGGCCTTCGGGCCAGCCCCAGCATTTT	CASSPRPSGQPQHF
-	TRBJ2-1	TRBV7-9	TRBD1	15	TGTGCCAGCAGCTCGCCCGGGACAGACTACAATGAGCAGTTCTTC	CASSSPGTDYNEQFF
-	TRBJ1-1	TRBV6-1	-	19	TGTGCCAGCAGTGAAGCTTTTTATGAGGGGATGGCGATGAACACTGAAGCTTTCTTT	CASSEAFYEGMAMNTEAFF
-	TRBJ2-5	TRBV10-3	-	14	TGTGCCATCAGTGAGAGTAGGAACCAAGAGACCCAGTACTTC	CAISESRNQETQYF
few	TRBJ2-7	TRBV30	-	13	TGTGCCTGGAGGGAAGGGGTACACTACGAGCAGTACTTC	CAWREGVHYEQYF
-	TRBJ2-7	TRBV5-4	-	16	TGTGCCAGCAGCTTTGGTCCCCGGACGGACTCCTACGAGCAGTACTTC	CASSFGPRTDSYEQYF
many	TRBJ2-5	TRBV15	TRBD2	19	TGTGCCACCAACAATCAGGGGGATCCTAGCGGGAGGGCCGGCGAGACCCAGTACTTC	CATNNQGDPSGRAGETQYF
few	TRBJ2-7	TRBV6-1	TRBD1	16	TGTGCCAGCAGCACCACCCTGACAGGGCCCCTCTACGAGCAGTACTTC	CASSTTLTGPLYEQYF
many	TRBJ2-5	TRBV20-1	TRBD2	16	TGCAGTGCTAGGGGACTAGCGGGAGGTAGCCAAGAGACCCAGTACTTC	CSARGLAGGSQETQYF
many	TRBJ2-2	TRBV7-8	-	13	TGTGCCGGGTGCTACTCGAACACCGGGGAGCTGTTTTTT	CAGCYSNTGELFF
many	TRBJ2-5	TRBV27	TRBD1	15	TGTGCCAGCAGTTGGACAGGGGGCACGCAAGAGACCCAGTACTTC	CASSWTGGTQETQYF
few	TRBJ1-4	TRBV5-1	TRBD1	16	TGCGCCAGCAGCTTGGGACAAGGGGGCGGAAGTGAAAAACTGTTTTTT	CASSLGQGGGSEKLFF
many	TRBJ2-7	TRBV7-2	-	17	TGTGCCAGCAGCTTAGATTTGCTACGGACAGGCGGAGGGGAGCAGTACTTC	CASSLDLLRTGGGEQYF
few	TRBJ1-1	TRBV10-3	TRBD1	15	TGTGCCATCACCAAGACAGGGTGGGACAACACTGAAGCTTTCTTT	CAITKTGWDNTEAFF
few	TRBJ1-5	TRBV27	-	15	TGTGCCAGCAGTTTATCGTACAGTAGCGATCAGCCCCAGCATTTT	CASSLSYSSDQPQHF
-	TRBJ2-4	TRBV19	-	15	TGTGCCAGTAGTATTGGTCAGGCTTCCAAAAACATTCAGTACTTC	CASSIGQASKNIQYF
many	TRBJ2-7	TRBV27	-	13	TGTGCCAGCAGTTTCGGGGCGTCCTACGAGCAGTACTTC	CASSFGASYEQYF
-	TRBJ1-4	TRBV28	-	16	TGTGCCAGCAGGCCCCCGGGGGGGGCGACTAATGAAAAACTGTTTTTT	CASRPPGGATNEKLFF